Detailed here is one TCR beta chain. The CDR3 covers 13 residues. Germline CDR1 and CDR2: KGHSH and LQKENI. Losses at the gene ends were 5 bases for V and 6 bases for J; bases not matched to a gene: 3. This entry is derived from a study of blood T cell repertoires in COVID-19. Libraries were prepared by immunoSEQ multiplex PCR; TCRdb keeps only in-frame clonotypes and omits some of them. The profile covers 45,000 to 55,000 clones, with approximately 88% appearing a single time and under 2.5% taken by the ten largest. The chain links TRBV18 to TRBJ1-2; 10 bases match TRBD1. This receptor was obtained from a human donor in a cohort sampled during active COVID-19. The sample consisted of peripheral blood. The CDR3 DNA reads TGTGCCAGCTCAATGGACAGGGGGGATGGCTACACCTTC. This translates into CASSMDRGDGYTF.